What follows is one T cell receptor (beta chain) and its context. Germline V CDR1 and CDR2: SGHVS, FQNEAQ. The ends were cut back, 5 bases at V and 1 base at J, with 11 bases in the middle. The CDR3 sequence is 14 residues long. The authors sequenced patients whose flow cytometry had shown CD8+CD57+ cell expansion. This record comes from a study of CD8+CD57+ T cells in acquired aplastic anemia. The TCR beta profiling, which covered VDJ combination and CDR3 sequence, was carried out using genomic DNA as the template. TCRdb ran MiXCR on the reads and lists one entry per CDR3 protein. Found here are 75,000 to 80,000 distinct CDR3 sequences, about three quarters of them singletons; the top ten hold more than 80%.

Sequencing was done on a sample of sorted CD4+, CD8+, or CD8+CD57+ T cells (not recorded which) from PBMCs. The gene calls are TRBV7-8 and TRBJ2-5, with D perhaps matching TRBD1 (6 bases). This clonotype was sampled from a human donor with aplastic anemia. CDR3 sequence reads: CASSPMGAQETQYF. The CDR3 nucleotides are TGTGCCAGCAGCCCCATGGGGGCCCAAGAGACCCAGTACTTC.